The source of this T cell receptor beta chain is a study of radiotherapy plus CTLA-4 blockade in lung cancer. Study context: An objective response was seen in about 17% of patients, and disease control in just over 30%.

Details on this clone: As yet, its antigen is unknown.

The data were produced by immunoSEQ multiplex PCR, yet TCRdb's version contains in-frame clones alone and is incomplete. The table has over 85,000 clones, 65% to 80% seen once. Whole-study findings and limits: Response was reportedly best predicted by early blood T cell clone dynamics, with interferon-beta. TCR clones of tumor origin grew in blood after radiotherapy plus ipilimumab.

The ends lost 1 base at V and 4 bases at J; junction bases unmatched: 6. Per the germline V gene, CDR1 is SSHAT and CDR2 is FNYEAQ (reference sequence). The CDR3 is 15 amino acids. The TCR originated in a human donor with non-small cell lung cancer who had a partial response to radiotherapy plus ipilimumab. Some clones in this sample may be carry-over from other donors' samples. The sample in question was peripheral blood, obtained from a patient treated with radiotherapy plus ipilimumab. The chain employs TRBV7-7 and TRBJ2-5; TRBD2 matches 7 bases. CDR3 loop: CASSLGGSLVETQYF. The CDR3 DNA reads as TGTGCCAGCAGCTTAGGCGGGAGCTTGGTAGAGACCCAGTACTTC.